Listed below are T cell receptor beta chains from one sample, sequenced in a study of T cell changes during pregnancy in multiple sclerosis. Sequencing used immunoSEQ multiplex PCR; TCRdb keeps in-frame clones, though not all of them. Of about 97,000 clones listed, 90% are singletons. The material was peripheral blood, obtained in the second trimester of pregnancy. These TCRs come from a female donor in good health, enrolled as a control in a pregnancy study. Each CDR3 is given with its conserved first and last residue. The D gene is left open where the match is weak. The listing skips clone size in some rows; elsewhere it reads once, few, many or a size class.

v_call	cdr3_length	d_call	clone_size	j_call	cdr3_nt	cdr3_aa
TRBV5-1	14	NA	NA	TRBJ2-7	TGCGCCAGCAGCTTGGGAGGATCCTCCTACGAGCAGTACTTC	CASSLGGSSYEQYF
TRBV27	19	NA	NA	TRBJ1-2	TGTGCCAGCAGTTTATCGAGGCGAGGGACAAGAATCTCCTACTATGGCTACACCTTC	CASSLSRRGTRISYYGYTF
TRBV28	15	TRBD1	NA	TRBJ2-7	TGTGCCAGCAGTCTAGGGGACAGATTCTCCCACGAGCAGTACTTC	CASSLGDRFSHEQYF
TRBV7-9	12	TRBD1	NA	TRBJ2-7	TGTGCCAGCAGCCGGACAGGGAGAGAGCAGTACTTC	CASSRTGREQYF
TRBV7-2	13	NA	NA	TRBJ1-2	TGTGCCAGCAGCCTGGTGGGGGCCGGTGGCTACACCTTC	CASSLVGAGGYTF
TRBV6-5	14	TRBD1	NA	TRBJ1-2	TGTGCCAGCAGTTCGGGACAGGACCGCTATGGCTACACCTTC	CASSSGQDRYGYTF
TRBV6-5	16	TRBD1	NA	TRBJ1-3	TGTGCCAGCAGTTACCTCCGCAGGGGGTACGGAAACACCATATATTTT	CASSYLRRGYGNTIYF
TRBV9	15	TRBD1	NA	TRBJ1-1	TGTGCCAGCAGCTTTGGGACAGGGCGGGGAACTGAAGCTTTCTTT	CASSFGTGRGTEAFF
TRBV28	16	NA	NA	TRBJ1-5	TGTGCCAGCAGTTTACTCCTTGGGGGCAAGAATCAGCCCCAGCATTTT	CASSLLLGGKNQPQHF
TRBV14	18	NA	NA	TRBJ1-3	TGTGCCAGCAGCCAAGAGGGGCTACGGACAGACTCTGGAAACACCATATATTTT	CASSQEGLRTDSGNTIYF
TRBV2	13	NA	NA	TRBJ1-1	TGTGCCAGCAGTGGGGGGCGGGGGGCTGAAGCTTTCTTT	CASSGGRGAEAFF
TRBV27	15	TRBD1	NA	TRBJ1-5	TGTGCCAGCAGTTTAGGGCAGGGGGCTAGTCAGCCCCAGCATTTT	CASSLGQGASQPQHF
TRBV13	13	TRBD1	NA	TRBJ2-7	TGTGCCAGCAGCTTAGGGACAGGGTACGAGCAGTACTTC	CASSLGTGYEQYF
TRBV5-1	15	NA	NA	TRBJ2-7	TGCGCCAGCAGCTTGGGGGGGACACGAACCTACGAGCAGTACTTC	CASSLGGTRTYEQYF
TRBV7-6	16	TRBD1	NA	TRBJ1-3	TGTGCCAGCAGCCTCAGATCGACAGGGGTAGGAAACACCATATATTTT	CASSLRSTGVGNTIYF
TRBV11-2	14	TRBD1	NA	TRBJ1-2	TGTGCCAGCAGCTTAGCCCCGGACAGGGAGGGCTACACCTTC	CASSLAPDREGYTF
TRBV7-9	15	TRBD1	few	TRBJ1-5	TGTGCCAGCAGCTCGGGACAGGGATGGAATCAGCCCCAGCATTTT	CASSSGQGWNQPQHF
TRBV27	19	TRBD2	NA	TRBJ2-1	TGTGCCAGCAGTTTCTCTAGCGGCCACCTTTTAAGCTCCTACAATGAGCAGTTCTTC	CASSFSSGHLLSSYNEQFF
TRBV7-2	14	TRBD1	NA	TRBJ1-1	TGTGCCAGCAGCCTTAGTGGGACAGGGGTTGAAGCTTTCTTT	CASSLSGTGVEAFF
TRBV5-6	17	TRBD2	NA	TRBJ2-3	TGTGCCAGCAGCTTGAGACTGAGCGGGGGAAGCACAGATACGCAGTATTTT	CASSLRLSGGSTDTQYF
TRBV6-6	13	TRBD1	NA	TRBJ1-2	TGTGCCAGCAGTTACTCAGACAGGGATGGCTACACCTTC	CASSYSDRDGYTF
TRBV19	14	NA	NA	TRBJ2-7	TGTGCCAGTAGATCAGGGGTCTCCCCCTACGAGCAGTACTTC	CASRSGVSPYEQYF
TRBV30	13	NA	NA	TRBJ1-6	TGTGCCTGGGGTTTGAGGGTTAAGTCACCCCTCCACTTT	CAWGLRVKSPLHF
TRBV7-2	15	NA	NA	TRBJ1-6	TGTGCCAGCAGCTCGCGGGACGGAAGCAATTCACCCCTCCACTTT	CASSSRDGSNSPLHF
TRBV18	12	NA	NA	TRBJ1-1	TGTGCCAGCTCCCGCCGAGACACTGAAGCTTTCTTT	CASSRRDTEAFF
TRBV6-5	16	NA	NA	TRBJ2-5	TGTGCCAGCAGTTACGGCGTAGGGAGCAACCAAGAGACCCAGTACTTC	CASSYGVGSNQETQYF
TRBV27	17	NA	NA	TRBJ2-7	TGTGCCAGCAGCCTTGGGCGGGCAGCGTTCTTCCCCTACGAGCAGTACTTC	CASSLGRAAFFPYEQYF
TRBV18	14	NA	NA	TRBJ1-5	TGTGCCAGCTCGAGAAGTGGGTCCGGAGAGCCCCAGCATTTT	CASSRSGSGEPQHF
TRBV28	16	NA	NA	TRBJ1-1	TGTGCCAGCAGTTCCTTCCACAGGGTGGTGAACACTGAAGCTTTCTTT	CASSSFHRVVNTEAFF
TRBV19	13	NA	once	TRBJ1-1	TGTGCCGCCGCCCCGGTTTCGAACACTGAAGCTTTCTTT	CAAAPVSNTEAFF
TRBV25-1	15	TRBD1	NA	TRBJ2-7	TGTGCCAGCAGTGAACCTACGACAGGGGACTACGAGCAGTACTTC	CASSEPTTGDYEQYF
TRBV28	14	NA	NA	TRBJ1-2	TGTGCCAGCAAGACCTCGACAGCTAACTATGGCTACACCTTC	CASKTSTANYGYTF
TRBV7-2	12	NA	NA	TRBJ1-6	TGTGCCAGCAGCTTAGATACGGCACCCCTCCACTTT	CASSLDTAPLHF
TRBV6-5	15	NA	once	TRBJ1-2	TGTGCCAGCGAGCCGACCACAGGCTTAGGGTATGGCTACACCTTC	CASEPTTGLGYGYTF
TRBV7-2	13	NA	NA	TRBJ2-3	TGTGCCAGCACCACCCGGAGGACAGATACGCAGTATTTT	CASTTRRTDTQYF
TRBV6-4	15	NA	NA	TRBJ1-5	TGTGCCAGCAGTTACACCGGGGATAGCAATCAGCCCCAGCATTTT	CASSYTGDSNQPQHF
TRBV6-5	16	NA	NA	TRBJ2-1	TGTGCCAGCAGTTTGGACTTGAGGGCTACCTACAATGAGCAGTTCTTC	CASSLDLRATYNEQFF
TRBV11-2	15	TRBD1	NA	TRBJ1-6	TGTGCCAGCAGCGGCTCCGGGACAGTTAATTCACCCCTCCACTTT	CASSGSGTVNSPLHF
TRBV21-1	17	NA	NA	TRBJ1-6	TGTGCCAGCAGCGATGCGACAGGGAGCTCCTATAATTCACCCCTCCACTTT	CASSDATGSSYNSPLHF
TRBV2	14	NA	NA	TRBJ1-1	TGTGCCAGCCGCCGCGGGCGGGGTACCACTGAAGCTTTCTTT	CASRRGRGTTEAFF
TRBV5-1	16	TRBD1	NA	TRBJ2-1	TGCGCCAGCAGCCGAGGGACAGGGCCGGGAGGCAATGAGCAGTTCTTC	CASSRGTGPGGNEQFF
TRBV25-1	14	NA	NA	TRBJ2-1	TGTGCCAGCAGCCTGACTGGCGCGAACAATGAGCAGTTCTTC	CASSLTGANNEQFF
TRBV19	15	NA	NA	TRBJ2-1	TGTGCCAGTAGTATAGAGGACTGGGTCTACAATGAGCAGTTCTTC	CASSIEDWVYNEQFF
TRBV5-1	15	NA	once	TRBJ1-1	TGCGCCAGCAGCTCCTCCGGGGGTCAGACAACTGAAGCTTTCTTT	CASSSSGGQTTEAFF
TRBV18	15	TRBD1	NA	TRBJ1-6	TGTGCCAGCTCACCCGGGACAGGGGGAAATTCACCCCTCCACTTT	CASSPGTGGNSPLHF
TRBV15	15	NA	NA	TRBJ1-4	TGTGCCACCAGCAGGGGGACAATTATAGATGAAAAACTGTTTTTT	CATSRGTIIDEKLFF
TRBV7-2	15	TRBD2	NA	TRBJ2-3	TGTGCCAGCAGCTTGGGTAGCGGGGTTATCGATACGCAGTATTTT	CASSLGSGVIDTQYF
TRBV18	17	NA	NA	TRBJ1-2	TGTGCCAGCTCACCGCTACCGGGACTTCTAACAGACCGTGGCTACACCTTC	CASSPLPGLLTDRGYTF
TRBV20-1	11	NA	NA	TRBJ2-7	TGCAGTGCTGGGGGGTCCTACGAGCAGTACTTC	CSAGGSYEQYF
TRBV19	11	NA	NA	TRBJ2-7	TGTGCCAGTAGCCACAGGGACGAGCAGTACTTC	CASSHRDEQYF
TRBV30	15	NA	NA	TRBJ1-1	TGTGCCTGGGGTTACCTGGGGGCGCCGAACACTGAAGCTTTCTTT	CAWGYLGAPNTEAFF
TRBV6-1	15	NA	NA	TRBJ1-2	TGTGCCAGCAGTGATTCACCGGCCCAGGGCTATGGCTACACCTTC	CASSDSPAQGYGYTF
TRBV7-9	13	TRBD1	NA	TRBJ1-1	TGTGCCAGCAGTTGGACAGGGAACACTGAAGCTTTCTTT	CASSWTGNTEAFF
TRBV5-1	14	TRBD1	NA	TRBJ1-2	TGCGCCAGCAGCCCGGTCGGTCGGGGACAGGGCTACACCTTC	CASSPVGRGQGYTF
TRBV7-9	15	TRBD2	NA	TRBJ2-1	TGTGCCAGCAGCTTTAACCCTAGCGGGGTTAATGAGCAGTTCTTC	CASSFNPSGVNEQFF
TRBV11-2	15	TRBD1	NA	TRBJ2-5	TGTGCCAGCAGCTTAGCGGCAGGGGGTACGGTGACCCAGTACTTC	CASSLAAGGTVTQYF